Listed below are T cell receptor beta chains from one sample, sequenced in a study of shared clonotypes between healthy human individuals. The protocol was immunoSEQ multiplex PCR, while the TCRdb copy is restricted to in-frame clones and leaves out a portion. The repertoire consists of more than 2 million clones, with approximately 95% occurring once and the leading ten covering 0.1% to 0.15%. Material for sequencing was naive CD4+ T cells sorted from blood. The receptor source for this set is a man younger than 35 in good health. Both conserved end residues are part of each CDR3. A D gene is named only where the DNA matches it firmly. Clone size is shown for a subset of rows, as once, few, many or a class of expanded clone.

cdr3_length clone_size j_call d_call v_call cdr3_nt cdr3_aa
15 . TRBJ2-2 TRBD1 TRBV30 TGTGCCTGGCACACCGGGACAGGGGGGACCGGGGAGCTGTTTTTT CAWHTGTGGTGELFF
14 . TRBJ2-5 TRBD2 TRBV7-8 TGTGCCAGCAGCCCCCGTGGGGGGGGAGAGACCCAGTACTTC CASSPRGGGETQYF
15 . TRBJ1-6 TRBD1 TRBV7-2 TGTGCCAGCAGCTCACCCGGGACAGGGGTTTCACCCCTCCACTTT CASSSPGTGVSPLHF
14 . TRBJ2-3 . TRBV29-1 TGCAGCGTTGTCTTAGCGTACCCCACAGATACGCAGTATTTT CSVVLAYPTDTQYF
16 . TRBJ2-1 TRBD2 TRBV18 TGTGCCAGCTCACCACCAGTTTTCAGCGGGAGGAATGAGCAGTTCTTC CASSPPVFSGRNEQFF
14 . TRBJ1-4 . TRBV18 TGTGCCAGCTCTCGCAGGGAAGGGGGTGAAAAACTGTTTTTT CASSRREGGEKLFF
16 . TRBJ2-3 TRBD2 TRBV2 TGTGCCAGCACCCCCAGTAGAGCGGGAGGATTAGATACGCAGTATTTT CASTPSRAGGLDTQYF
15 . TRBJ2-6 . TRBV2 TGTGCCAGCAGTATAACAGGGTCTGGGGCCAACGTCCTGACTTTC CASSITGSGANVLTF
14 . TRBJ2-7 . TRBV6-5 TGTGCCAGCAACCCGAGGAGGAGCTCCTACGAGCAGTACTTC CASNPRRSSYEQYF
16 once TRBJ2-2 TRBD2 TRBV30 TGTGCCTGGGCCCTGGGACTAGCGGGAAGGGCCGGGGAGCTGTTTTTT CAWALGLAGRAGELFF
14 . TRBJ1-4 TRBD1 TRBV5-1 TGCGCCAGCAGTTCGGGACAGGGTAATGAAAAACTGTTTTTT CASSSGQGNEKLFF
15 . TRBJ1-2 . TRBV6-5 TGTGCCAGCAGTTACGTGGGCGGCGGACAATATGGCTACACCTTC CASSYVGGGQYGYTF
13 . TRBJ1-1 . TRBV6-5 TGTGCCAGCAGTTACGGGGGTAGGACTGAAGCTTTCTTT CASSYGGRTEAFF
14 once TRBJ2-1 . TRBV6-6 TGTGCCAGCAGTTCCGACTCCGGGAAGCCTAGGCAGTTCTTC CASSSDSGKPRQFF
13 . TRBJ1-2 . TRBV10-3 TGTGCCATCAGTGACGGGTTGGACTATGGCTACACCTTC CAISDGLDYGYTF
18 . TRBJ2-2 . TRBV30 TGTGCCTGGAGTTTCGCTAGATCTTTCCCGTCCCTGGCCGGGGAGCTGTTTTTT CAWSFARSFPSLAGELFF
16 . TRBJ2-1 . TRBV6-1 TGTGCCAGCAGTGAAGGCGGGGGCAGGGGGCAGGCTGAGCAGTTCTTC CASSEGGGRGQAEQFF
16 . TRBJ1-2 . TRBV7-7 TGTGCTAGCAGCCCGTTAGACTCGGGACAACAATATGGCTACACCTTC CASSPLDSGQQYGYTF
16 . TRBJ1-2 . TRBV15 TGTGCCACCAGCAGAGATCTGACGGAGGCTAACTATGGCTACACCTTC CATSRDLTEANYGYTF
17 . TRBJ1-1 . TRBV5-1 TGCGCCAGCAGCCGGTTTGATTCCAAAACAGGGAACACTGAAGCTTTCTTT CASSRFDSKTGNTEAFF
11 . TRBJ1-4 . TRBV18 TGTGCCAGCTCACCGGGCGAAAAACTGTTTTTT CASSPGEKLFF
15 . TRBJ1-2 TRBD1 TRBV7-9 TGTGCCAGCAGCCCGACAGGGTTGGCGGGGTATGGCTACACCTTC CASSPTGLAGYGYTF
14 . TRBJ2-5 TRBD1 TRBV5-1 TGCGCCAGCAGCGCGCAGGGGGCTCAAGAGACCCAGTACTTC CASSAQGAQETQYF
15 . TRBJ1-1 . TRBV28 TGTGCCAGCAGTCCTACAGGGATCAAGAACACTGAAGCTTTCTTT CASSPTGIKNTEAFF
18 . TRBJ2-1 TRBD2 TRBV4-1 TGCGCCAGCAGCCAAGCCTCGTTGGGAGCGGGGCGGAACAATGAGCAGTTCTTC CASSQASLGAGRNNEQFF
17 once TRBJ2-3 TRBD2 TRBV10-2 TGCGCCAGCAGTGAGTCGAGTCCAGCGGGGGGCACAGATACGCAGTATTTT CASSESSPAGGTDTQYF
16 . TRBJ1-2 . TRBV4-1 TGCGCCAGCAGCCAAGTTTTGGGGGGCGGGAACTATGGCTACACCTTC CASSQVLGGGNYGYTF
16 . TRBJ2-2 . TRBV6-5 TGTGCCAGCAGTTACTCGGGGGGCGCAGGGACCGGGGAGCTGTTTTTT CASSYSGGAGTGELFF
13 . TRBJ2-5 . TRBV11-2 TGTGCCAGCAGCTTAGCTATGTTCGAGACCCAGTACTTC CASSLAMFETQYF
13 . TRBJ2-7 . TRBV7-2 TGTGCCAGCAGCTTGCCTGTAAAACACGAGCAGTACTTC CASSLPVKHEQYF
15 . TRBJ2-7 TRBD1 TRBV5-1 TGCGCCAGCAGCTTGGATGGACAGGGGAGGGACGAGCAGTACTTC CASSLDGQGRDEQYF
15 . TRBJ2-1 TRBD2 TRBV5-1 TGCGCCAGCAGCAGTGGACTAGCGGCCTACAATGAGCAGTTCTTC CASSSGLAAYNEQFF
16 . TRBJ2-7 TRBD1 TRBV28 TGTGCCAGCAGTCCAGCCGGGACAGGGAATGAGAGGGAGCAGTACTTC CASSPAGTGNEREQYF
12 . TRBJ2-7 . TRBV25-1 TGTGCCAGCAGCCGGGTCGGCTACGAGCAGTACTTC CASSRVGYEQYF
13 once TRBJ1-1 . TRBV7-6 TGTGCCAGCAGCCGGGAAATAACTTATGAAGCTTTCTTT CASSREITYEAFF
15 . TRBJ2-2 TRBD1 TRBV5-1 TGCGCCAGCAGCCCGGGGACAGCGAACACCGGGGAGCTGTTTTTT CASSPGTANTGELFF
16 . TRBJ1-1 TRBD1 TRBV7-6 TGTGCCAGCAGCAAGACCCACGGGACAGTGAACACTGAAGCTTTCTTT CASSKTHGTVNTEAFF
16 . TRBJ2-3 . TRBV6-6 TGTGCCAGCAGCCTCCGGGGTAGCGGTCCCCCAGATACGCAGTATTTT CASSLRGSGPPDTQYF
11 . TRBJ2-7 . TRBV9 TGTGCCAGCAGCAGCGAGTACGAGCAGTACTTC CASSSEYEQYF
12 . TRBJ1-3 . TRBV30 TGTGCGATTAGCCTCTCTGGAAACACCATATATTTT CAISLSGNTIYF
13 . TRBJ1-1 TRBD1 TRBV19 TGTGCCAGTAGTGACAGGGGAAGGACTGAAGCTTTCTTT CASSDRGRTEAFF
12 once TRBJ2-1 . TRBV12-5 TGTGCTAGTGGTTTGGAAAAGGATGAGCAGTTCTTC CASGLEKDEQFF
11 . TRBJ1-2 . TRBV30 TGTGCCTGGAGTCAGGTCCATGGCTACACCTTC CAWSQVHGYTF
14 . TRBJ1-1 . TRBV14 TGTGCCAGCAGCCTCGGGGGGATACGGACTGAAGCTTTCTTT CASSLGGIRTEAFF
18 . TRBJ2-7 TRBD2 TRBV4-2 TGTGCCAGCAGCCAAGGTAGCGGGGATATTCCGAGCTCCTACGAGCAGTACTTC CASSQGSGDIPSSYEQYF
12 . TRBJ2-7 . TRBV10-3 TGTGCCATCAGGGCCACTAACTACGAGCAGTACTTC CAIRATNYEQYF